This TCR beta chain comes out of a study of human T cells and chemical hapten exposure (dated by TCRdb to the early 2020s). At the level of the whole study: For sensitization, 2% DPC in acetone was applied to a 2 cm by 2 cm area of upper inner arm skin. Libraries were combined into a pool for sequencing, and differences in TCR yield between samples came mainly from small differences in library volumes within the pool. Most of the patients in the cohort were female, and the cohort covered alopecia areata with under or over 50% scalp involvement, alopecia totalis and alopecia universalis. Throughout the study period of around 24 weeks, patients also received therapeutic DPC doses to the scalp every week. Patient blood was sampled pre-sensitization (week 0) and at 2, 6 and about 24 weeks after DPC sensitization. Peripheral blood TCR repertoire changes were tracked in vivo in alopecia patients during primary and secondary sensitization to the hapten diphenylcyclopropenone (DPC). For TCR sequencing, blood came from about 29 alopecia patients at anywhere from one to four time points (pre-sensitization, 2, 6 and 24 weeks). Patch testing was done on the upper back using Finn chambers containing 0.01% DPC, and results were scored after 6 days according to International Contact Dermatitis Research Group standards.

V is shortened by 5 bases, J by 4 bases, and the region joining them spans 10 bases. Its CDR3 holds 13 amino acids, cysteine through phenylalanine. Just CDR3 DNA is preserved here, 39 bases in frame from base 1. Per the germline V gene, MDHEN is the CDR1 and SYDVKM is the CDR2. Libraries were built with RACE. For sequencing, a NextSeq 500 was employed. Library preparation attached unique molecular identifiers to individual cDNA molecules for quantitative, reproducible TCR counting. For every blood RNA sample, sequencing covered both the TCR alpha and TCR beta chains. The paper's processing steps were these. A median of approximately 96,000 TCRs per sample was observed, with a range of 23,224 to 690,600. V, J and CDR3 annotation of the TCR reads was carried out using the Decombinator software suite. Every sample was subsampled to the same number of TCRs (28,000) for the PS versus PT1 abundance plots. Expanded TCRs were defined as absent before sensitization and observed at least eight times at the 2-week time point. The public reads were quality trimmed at Q25 with fastp and then assembled into clones with MiXCR by TCRdb, keeping productive beta chains. Here each entry gathers all rows of one CDR3 protein and keeps the most common genes and DNA. TCRdb's processing, not the study's, gives the V and J calls here. The sample has under 400,000 distinct CDR3 sequences on record, 5.1% of them singletons. Of the sample, 2.5% to 3% falls within the top ten clones.

What the time point label conveys for this sample: pre-sensitization, week 0. The treatment or condition label of this sample denotes: therapeutic diphenylcyclopropenone sensitization with weekly scalp DPC. At each patch-test visit, blood was drawn before the patch test was applied. Patients were eligible if aged 18 to 70, diagnosed with alopecia and judged suitable for DPC therapy, and pregnant patients were excluded. Unfractionated whole blood was collected in Tempus Blood RNA tubes, and total RNA was extracted from that blood. The paper as a whole reports these results and caveats: All patients had alopecia, a presumed autoimmune disease, so their immune response might differ from that of healthy individuals. After repeated subsampling, changes were observed in the strength of the expansion versus patch-test correlation and in the threshold at which the correlation became significant. Significantly more large CDR3 similarity clusters were formed by expanded TCRs than by pre-sensitization or healthy control sets, consistent with antigen-driven responses. The number of PT1 expanded TCRs positively correlated with patch test score, significant at thresholds 8, 16 and 32 but not 4. No change with DPC sensitization was found in the number of TCRs above 1 in 1000 frequency, and no evidence of global repertoire structure alterations was found.

Notes on this clonotype: Its recognized antigen is unknown. There are no base qualities to consult, and no much larger clone falls within one base.

The sequence was collected from a woman in her forties or fifties with alopecia areata. Some clones in this sample may be carry-over from other donors' samples. The rearranged segments are TRBV28 and TRBJ2-3, with an unclear D gene assignment. The sequencing here drew on whole blood, taken in connection with sensitization to the hapten diphenylcyclopropenone (DPC). The CDR3 has the sequence CASSALGPDTQYF. The sequence in DNA is TGTGCCAGCAGTGCGTTGGGCCCAGATACGCAGTATTTT. Supplemented by the reference TRBV28 and TRBJ2-3 proteins around the CDR3, the complete variable domain is DVKVTQSSRYLVKRTGEKVFLECVQDMDHENMFWYRQDPGLGLRLIYFSYDVKMKEKGDIPEGYSVSREKKERFSLILESASTNQTSMYLCASSALGPDTQYFGPGTRLTVL.